The 7 T cell receptor beta chains presented below share a single source sample, sequenced in a study of molecular identifiers for immune sequencing clone quantification. One entry per CDR3 protein, called by TCRdb with MiXCR from the PCR reads. The profile shows 460,000 or so distinct CDR3 sequences, about a quarter of them singletons. Sequenced: naive CD8+ T cells from blood, with Jurkat cell RNA spiked in. Sample subset: FACS-sorted CD8+CD4-CCR7+CD45RA+ naive T cells. Receptors were obtained from a human donor in good health. Some libraries in this study had Jurkat cell RNA spiked in.

A note on this clonotype: A read error may explain this, as a much larger clone is one base away. The J gene is TRBJ2-2, the V gene TRBV7-9, with 10 bases that match TRBD1. Losses at the gene ends were 5 bases for V and 6 bases for J; bases not matched to a gene: 9. Germline V gene sequence: CDR1 SEHNR, CDR2 FQNEAQ (reference sequence). CDR3 length: 16 residues. The CDR3 DNA is TGTGCCAGCAGCCCCATGGGGACAGGGGATTCCGGGGAGCTGTTTTTT. This encodes CASSPMGTGDSGELFF.

This clonotype was recorded many times. V gene TRBV29-1 combines with J gene TRBJ2-7; 11 nucleotides agree with TRBD2. Germline trimming cut 7 bases from V and 6 bases from J; bases unmatched to any gene: 14. Germline CDR1 reads SQVTM; CDR2 reads ANQGSEA. This CDR3 comprises 15 residues. The CDR3 loop is CSAEQGGLAGGEQYF. CDR3 sequence (DNA): TGCAGCGCCGAACAGGGTGGCCTAGCGGGAGGCGAGCAGTACTTC.

The chain has TRBV2 and TRBJ2-1, with TRBD2 matching over 14 bases. The CDR3 is 16 residues long. Germline V gene data show CDR1 as SNHLY and CDR2 as FYNNEI. Trimming removed 5 bases from V and 7 bases from J; junction bases left unmatched: 7. For the CDR3, the DNA is TGTGCCAGCAGTAGACTAGCGGGAGGGCGGGGAAATGAGCAGTTCTTC. Protein sequence: CASSRLAGGRGNEQFF.

About this clonotype: One end of the junction does not line up with germline, which may come from a read error. The J gene is TRBJ1-1, the V gene TRBV28; D remains ambiguous. Germline V gives CDR1 MDHEN, CDR2 SYDVKM. The CDR3 loop spans 13 amino acids. In nucleotides, the CDR3 is TGTGCCAGCGGTTTATACGGGGACACTGAAGCTTTCTTT. It translates to CASGLYGDTEAFF.

The rearrangement uses TRBV7-2 and TRBJ2-7, with 8 bases aligning to TRBD2. Germline lookup yields CDR1 SGHTA and CDR2 FQGNSA. The CDR3 is made up of 15 amino acids. The ends lost 5 bases at V and 2 bases at J; junction bases unmatched: 8. The CDR3 DNA sequence: TGTGCCAGCAGCCTTAATAGCGGGGCCCCCTACGAGCAGTACTTC. It specifies CASSLNSGAPYEQYF. Full variable domain (outside the CDR3, taken from reference TRBV7-2 and TRBJ2-7): GAGVSQSPSNKVTEKGKDVELRCDPISGHTALYWYRQSLGQGLEFLIYFQGNSAPDKSGLPSDRFSAERTGGSVSTLTIQRTQQEDSAVYLCASSLNSGAPYEQYFGPGTRLTVT.

This clonotype was observed at least ten times. V is TRBV24-1 and J is TRBJ2-3; D not certain. The CDR3 has 12 amino acids. V was clipped by 0 bases and J by 8 bases, with 5 bases between them. Germline CDR1 is KGHDR and CDR2 is SFDVKD. As DNA, the CDR3 is TGTGCCACCAGTGATTTGATCGGTACGCAGTATTTT. Protein product: CATSDLIGTQYF.

This clonotype was counted ten times or more. The rearrangement uses TRBV29-1 and TRBJ2-7, with 10 bases matching TRBD1. V shed 0 bases, J shed 3 bases, and the junction held 5 bases outside the gene matches. The CDR3 totals 15 residues. Germline CDR1 SQVTM, CDR2 ANQGSEA. The CDR3 protein is CSVEDRTGGIYEQYF. The CDR3 DNA follows: TGCAGCGTTGAAGACCGGACAGGGGGAATCTACGAGCAGTACTTC.